This T cell receptor (beta chain) was sequenced for a study of T-cell memory formation after mild COVID-19. The ends were cut back, 7 bases at V and 8 bases at J, with 12 bases in the middle. CDR1 is SNHLY, CDR2 FYNNEI, per germline. The CDR3 is 13 amino acids. One entry per CDR3 protein results from TCRdb running MiXCR on the 5' RACE reads. The sample contains some 350,000 distinct CDR3 sequences, about an eighth of which appear only once. Material: PBMCs or a T cell subset sorted from them (not recorded which). The chain combines TRBV2 with TRBJ1-6; the D gene is possibly TRBD1 (5 bases). The TCR sequence derives from a man younger than 30 who had mild COVID-19 (a few samples of this study predate the infection). Cell type and time point are not known. The CDR3 DNA sequence: TGTGCCAGCACGTTGAGGGGATATTCACCCCTCCACTTT. Translation: CASTLRGYSPLHF.